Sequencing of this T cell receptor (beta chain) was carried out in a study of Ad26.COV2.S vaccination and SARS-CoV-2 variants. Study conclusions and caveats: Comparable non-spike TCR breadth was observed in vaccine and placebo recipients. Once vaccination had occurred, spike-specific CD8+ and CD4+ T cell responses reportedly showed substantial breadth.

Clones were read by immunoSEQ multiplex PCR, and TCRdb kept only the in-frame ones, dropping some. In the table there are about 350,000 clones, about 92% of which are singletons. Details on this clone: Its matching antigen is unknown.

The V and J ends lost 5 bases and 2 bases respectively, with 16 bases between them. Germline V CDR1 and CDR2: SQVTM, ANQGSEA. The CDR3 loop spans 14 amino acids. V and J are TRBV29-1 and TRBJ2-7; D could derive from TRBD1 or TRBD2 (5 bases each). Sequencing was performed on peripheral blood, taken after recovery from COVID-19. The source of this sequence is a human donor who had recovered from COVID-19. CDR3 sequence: CSVPGPLPTYEQYF. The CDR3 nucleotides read TGCAGCGTTCCGGGACCTCTTCCGACCTACGAGCAGTACTTC.